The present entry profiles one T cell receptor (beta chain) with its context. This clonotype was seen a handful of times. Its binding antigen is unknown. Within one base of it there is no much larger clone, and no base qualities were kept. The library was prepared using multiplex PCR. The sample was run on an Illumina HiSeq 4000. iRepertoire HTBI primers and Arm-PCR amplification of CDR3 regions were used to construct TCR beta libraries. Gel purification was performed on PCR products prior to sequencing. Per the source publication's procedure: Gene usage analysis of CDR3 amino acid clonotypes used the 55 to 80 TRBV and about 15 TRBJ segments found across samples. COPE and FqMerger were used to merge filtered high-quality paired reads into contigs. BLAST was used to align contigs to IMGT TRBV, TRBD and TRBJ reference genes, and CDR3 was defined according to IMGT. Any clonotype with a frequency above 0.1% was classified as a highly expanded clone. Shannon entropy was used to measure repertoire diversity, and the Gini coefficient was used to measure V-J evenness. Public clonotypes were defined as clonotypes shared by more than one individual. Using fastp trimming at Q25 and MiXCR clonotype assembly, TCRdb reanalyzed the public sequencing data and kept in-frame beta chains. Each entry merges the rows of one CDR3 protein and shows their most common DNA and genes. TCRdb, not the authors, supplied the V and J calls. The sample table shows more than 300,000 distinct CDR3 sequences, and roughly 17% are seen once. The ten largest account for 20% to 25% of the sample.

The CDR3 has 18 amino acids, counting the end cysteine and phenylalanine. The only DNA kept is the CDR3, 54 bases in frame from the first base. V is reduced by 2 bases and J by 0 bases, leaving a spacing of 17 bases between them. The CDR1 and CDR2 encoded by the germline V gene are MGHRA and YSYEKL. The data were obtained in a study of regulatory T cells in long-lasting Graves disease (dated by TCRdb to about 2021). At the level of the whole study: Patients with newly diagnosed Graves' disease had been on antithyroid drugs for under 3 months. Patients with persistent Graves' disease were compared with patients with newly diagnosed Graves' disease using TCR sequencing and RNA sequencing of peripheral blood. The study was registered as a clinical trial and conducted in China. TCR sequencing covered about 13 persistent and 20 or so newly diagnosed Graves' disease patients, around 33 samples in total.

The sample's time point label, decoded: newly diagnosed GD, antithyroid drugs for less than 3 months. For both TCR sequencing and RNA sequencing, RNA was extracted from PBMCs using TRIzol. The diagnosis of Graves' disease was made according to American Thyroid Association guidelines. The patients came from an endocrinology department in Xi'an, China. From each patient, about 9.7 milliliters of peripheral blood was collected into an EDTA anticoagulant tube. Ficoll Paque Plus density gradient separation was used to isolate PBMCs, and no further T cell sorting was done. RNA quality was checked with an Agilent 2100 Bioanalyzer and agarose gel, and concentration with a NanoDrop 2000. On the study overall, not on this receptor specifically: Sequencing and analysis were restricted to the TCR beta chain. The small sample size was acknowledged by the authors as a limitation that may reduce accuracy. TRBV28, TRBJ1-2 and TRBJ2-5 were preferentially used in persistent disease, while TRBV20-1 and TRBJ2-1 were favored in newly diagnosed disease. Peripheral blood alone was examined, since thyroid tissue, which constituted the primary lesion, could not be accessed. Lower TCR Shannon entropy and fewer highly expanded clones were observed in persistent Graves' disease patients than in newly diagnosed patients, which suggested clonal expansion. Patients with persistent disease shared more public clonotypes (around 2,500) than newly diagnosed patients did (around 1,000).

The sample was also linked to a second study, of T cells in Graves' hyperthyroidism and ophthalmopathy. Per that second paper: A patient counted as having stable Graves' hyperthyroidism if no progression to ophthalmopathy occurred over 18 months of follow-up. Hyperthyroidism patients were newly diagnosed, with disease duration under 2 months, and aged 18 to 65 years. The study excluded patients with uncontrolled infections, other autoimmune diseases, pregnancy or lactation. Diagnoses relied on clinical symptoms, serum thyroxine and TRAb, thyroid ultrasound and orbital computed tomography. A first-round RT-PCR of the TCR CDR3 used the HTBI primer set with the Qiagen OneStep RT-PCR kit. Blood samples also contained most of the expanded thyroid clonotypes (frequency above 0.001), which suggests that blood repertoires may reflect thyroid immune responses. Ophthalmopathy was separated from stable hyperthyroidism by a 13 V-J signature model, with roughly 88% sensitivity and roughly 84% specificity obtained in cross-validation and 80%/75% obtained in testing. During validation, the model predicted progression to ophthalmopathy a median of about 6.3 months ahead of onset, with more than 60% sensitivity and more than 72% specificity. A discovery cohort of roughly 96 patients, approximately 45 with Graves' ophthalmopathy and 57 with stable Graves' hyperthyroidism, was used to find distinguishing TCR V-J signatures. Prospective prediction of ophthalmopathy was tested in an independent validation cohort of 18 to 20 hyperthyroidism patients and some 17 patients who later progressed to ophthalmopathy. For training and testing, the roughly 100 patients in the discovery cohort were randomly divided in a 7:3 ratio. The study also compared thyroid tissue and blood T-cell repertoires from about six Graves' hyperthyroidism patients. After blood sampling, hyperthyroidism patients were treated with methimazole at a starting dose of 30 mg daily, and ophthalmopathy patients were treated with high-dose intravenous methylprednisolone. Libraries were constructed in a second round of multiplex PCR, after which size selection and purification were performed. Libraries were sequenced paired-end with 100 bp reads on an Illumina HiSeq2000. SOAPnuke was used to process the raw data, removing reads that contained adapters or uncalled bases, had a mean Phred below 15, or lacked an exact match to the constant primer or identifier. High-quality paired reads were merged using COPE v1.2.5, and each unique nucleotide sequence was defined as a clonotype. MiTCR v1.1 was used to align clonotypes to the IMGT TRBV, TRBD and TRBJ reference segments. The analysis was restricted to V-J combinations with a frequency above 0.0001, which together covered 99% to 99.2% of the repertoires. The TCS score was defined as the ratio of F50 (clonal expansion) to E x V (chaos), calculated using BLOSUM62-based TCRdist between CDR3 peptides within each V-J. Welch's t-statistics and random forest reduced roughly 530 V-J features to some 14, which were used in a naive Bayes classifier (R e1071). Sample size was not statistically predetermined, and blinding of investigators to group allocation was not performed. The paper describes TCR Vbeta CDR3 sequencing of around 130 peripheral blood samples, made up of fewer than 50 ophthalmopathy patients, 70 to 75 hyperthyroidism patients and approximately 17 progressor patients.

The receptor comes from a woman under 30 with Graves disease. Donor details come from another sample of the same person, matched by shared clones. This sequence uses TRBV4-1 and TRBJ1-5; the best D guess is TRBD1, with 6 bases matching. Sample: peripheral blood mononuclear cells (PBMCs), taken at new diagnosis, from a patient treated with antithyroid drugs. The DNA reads TGCGCCAGCAGCCAACCGGGACACACTAGAGATAGCAATCAGCCCCAGCATTTT. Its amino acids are CASSQPGHTRDSNQPQHF.